The clone carrying this T cell receptor (beta chain) was observed a handful of times. This entry comes from a study of T cells after yellow fever vaccination. Looking at the study overall: The SMART-Seq v4 Ultra Low Input method served to prepare the low-cell-number fractions.

Germline-derived CDR1 and CDR2 are MNHEY and SMNVEV (reference sequence). CDR3 length equals 20 residues. V gave up 2 bases and J gave up 6 bases; unmatched junction bases: 20. TCRdb analysed the 5' RACE reads with MiXCR anew, one entry per CDR3 protein. The table shows some 350,000 distinct CDR3 sequences, with about 6.2% occurring only once. The source was PBMCs, collected 5 days after the yellow fever booster vaccination. The genes are TRBV27 and TRBJ2-1, with TRBD1 matching 9 bases. This clonotype originated in a man younger than 40 who received the YFV17D yellow fever vaccine. Here the CDR3 DNA reads TGTGCCAGCAGTTTAAGCTCACAGGGGGCCTCGCGGGAGTGGGCCAATGAGCAGTTCTTC. The encoded protein is CASSLSSQGASREWANEQFF.